These 21 T cell receptor beta chains were sequenced from one sample in a study of T cell repertoires in aging, cancer and after chemotherapy. TRB rearrangements spanning V, D and J were amplified using mixed TRB-A/B primers. MiXCR, run by TCRdb on the multiplex PCR reads, gives a single entry per CDR3 protein. This table holds fewer than 11,000 distinct CDR3 sequences, under 40% found once. The template was genomic DNA from peripheral blood, not RNA. Sequences were obtained from blood. The receptors stem from a human donor in good health.

The CDR3 DNA is TGTGCCAGCAGTGACGGGACGGGACCCTACGAGCAGTACTTC. Translation: CASSDGTGPYEQYF. The rearrangement joins TRBV12-3 or TRBV12-4 to TRBJ2-7, with D possibly being TRBD1 or TRBD2 (5 bases each). The CDR3 is made up of 14 amino acids. Trimming cost V 5 bases and J 2 bases, with 13 bases left between them.

This clonotype occurred a few times. For the CDR3, the DNA is TGTGCCAGCAGTTTATCGATTGCTGGCACAGATACGCAGTATTTT. Residues: CASSLSIAGTDTQYF. The chain combines TRBV27 with TRBJ2-3; no firm D call. This CDR3 is built from 15 residues. CDR1 MNHEY and CDR2 SMNVEV come from the germline V gene (reference sequence). Trimming left V 0 bases short and J 1 base short, with 8 bases between.

This clonotype was picked up a small number of times. This chain connects TRBV27 to TRBJ1-1; the match to TRBD1 covers 8 bases. The CDR3 contains 15 residues. Germline CDR1 reads MNHEY; CDR2 reads SMNVEV (reference sequence). The V and J ends lost 6 bases and 3 bases, in that order; junction bases with no gene match: 9. CDR3 residues: CASRGRDRLYTEAFF. The DNA of the CDR3 is TGTGCCAGCAGGGGCCGGGACAGGCTATACACTGAAGCTTTCTTT.

The chain is built from TRBV6-6 and TRBJ1-3; D unclear. Trimming took off 0 bases at V and 6 bases at J, with 15 bases between the two ends. The CDR3 sequence is 16 residues long. The V gene's germline CDR1 is MNHNY and CDR2 SVGAGI (reference sequence). DNA of the CDR3: TGTGCCAGCAGTTACTCGATAAGGACTGTATCAAACACCATATATTTT. Amino acids: CASSYSIRTVSNTIYF.

This clonotype was found a few times. The chain is built from TRBV29-1 and TRBJ1-1; 9 bases line up with TRBD1. The ends lost 8 bases at V and 3 bases at J; junction bases unmatched: 10. The CDR3 consists of 14 residues. Germline V lookup: CDR1 SQVTM, CDR2 ANQGSEA. The CDR3 nucleotides are TGCAGCATACAGGGGGCGCGGGGGGACACTGAAGCTTTCTTT. It encodes CSIQGARGDTEAFF. The whole variable domain, filled in from reference TRBV29-1 and TRBJ1-1, reads SAVISQKPSRDICQRGTSLTIQCQVDSQVTMMFWYRQQPGQSLTLIATANQGSEATYESGFVIDKFPISRPNLTFSTLTVSNMSPEDSSIYLCSIQGARGDTEAFFGQGTRLTVV.

To note about this clonotype: This sequence may be a read error, since a much larger clone differs from it by one base. The gene calls are TRBV19 and TRBJ2-3; no clear D gene. CDR1 is LNHDA, CDR2 SQIVND, per germline (reference sequence). Trimming removed 1 base from V and 0 bases from J, with 8 bases in between. The CDR3 length is 15 residues. This CDR3 reads CASSIGGTSTDTQYF. The DNA of the CDR3 is TGTGCCAGTAGTATAGGCGGTACTAGCACAGATACGCAGTATTTT.

The V call is TRBV29-1, the J call TRBJ2-7, with TRBD2 matching over 15 bases. CDR3 length equals 16 residues. CDR1 and CDR2 from the germline V gene are SQVTM and ANQGSEA. The ends lost 5 bases at V and 2 bases at J; junction bases unmatched: 7. CDR3 bases: TGCAGCGTTCCATCCGGGACTAGCGGGAGGACCTACGAGCAGTACTTC. Translating gives CSVPSGTSGRTYEQYF.

This clonotype was observed a few times. The J gene is TRBJ2-1, the V gene TRBV6-2 or TRBV6-3; TRBD2 matches 9 bases. There are 11 residues in the CDR3. In germline, CDR1 is MNHEY, CDR2 SVGEGT. V dropped 9 bases and J dropped 9; count of bases not matched to a gene: 3. The CDR3 nucleotides are TGTGCCAGTGCGGGAGGGGGTGAGCAGTTCTTC. Protein sequence: CASAGGGEQFF.

This clonotype was seen only a few times. The gene calls are TRBV6-4 and TRBJ2-3; TRBD2 aligns across 9 bases. V was clipped by 5 bases and J by 0 bases; unmatched bases: 3. Germline lookup yields CDR1 MRHNA and CDR2 SNTAGT. This CDR3 spans 15 amino acids. In DNA, the CDR3 is TGTGCCAGCAGTTATCTAGCGGGAAGCACAGATACGCAGTATTTT. It yields the protein CASSYLAGSTDTQYF.

This clonotype was seen more than once but under ten times. The V and J genes are TRBV6-2 or TRBV6-3 and TRBJ1-5; D is possibly TRBD1 (5 bases). The germline V and J ends were trimmed by 5 bases and 0 bases, with 11 bases remaining between them. The CDR3 loop spans 15 amino acids. CDR1 and CDR2 (germline): MNHEY, SVGEGT. CDR3 in amino acids: CASSTAGLSNQPQHF. The CDR3 DNA follows: TGTGCCAGCAGTACCGCGGGGCTTAGCAATCAGCCCCAGCATTTT.

This chain joins TRBV30 and TRBJ1-5; 8 bases line up with TRBD1. Germline V gene lookup returns CDR1 GTSNPN and CDR2 SVGIG (reference sequence). This CDR3 contains 14 residues. The ends lost 1 base at V and 9 bases at J; junction bases unmatched: 8. Here the CDR3 DNA reads TGTGCCTGGAGTGGCCCCACAGGGGGTCTGCCCCAGCATTTT. It specifies CAWSGPTGGLPQHF. The whole variable domain, remainder taken from reference TRBV30 and TRBJ1-5, is SQTIHQWPATLVQPVGSPLSLECTVEGTSNPNLYWYRQAAGRGLQLLFYSVGIGQISSEVPQNLSASRPQDRQFILSSKKLLLSDSGFYLCAWSGPTGGLPQHFGDGTRLSIL.

Sample share makes this clonotype medium-sized. The chain recombines TRBV19 with TRBJ1-4; D gene unclear. CDR1 is LNHDA and CDR2 is SQIVND in the germline V gene (reference sequence). The V end lost 5 bases, the J end lost 4 bases, and 11 bases lay between the germline ends. This CDR3 is built from 14 residues. CDR3 sequence reads: CASSPAPFNEKLFF. The CDR3 nucleotides read TGTGCCAGTAGTCCAGCTCCCTTTAATGAAAAACTGTTTTTT.

In DNA form, the CDR3 reads TGTGCCAGCAGTTTTAGGACAGGGGCCACTGAAGCTTTCTTT. This sequence encodes CASSFRTGATEAFF. This chain uses TRBV27 with TRBJ1-1, with TRBD1 identical over 9 bases. V was pared by 3 bases and J by 4 bases, with 3 bases of the junction left unmatched. The length of the CDR3 is 14 residues. Per germline, CDR1 MNHEY and CDR2 SMNVEV (reference sequence).

In this sample, this clonotype turned up a few times. The chain employs TRBV19 and TRBJ2-7, with D perhaps matching TRBD2 (6 bases). The germline gives CDR1 LNHDA, CDR2 SQIVND (reference sequence). This CDR3 comprises 13 residues. The ends were cut back, 3 bases at V and 6 bases at J, with 12 bases in the middle. For the CDR3, the DNA is TGTGCCAGTAGTATCCGGGAGTTAACCGAGCAGTACTTC. The encoded protein is CASSIRELTEQYF. Filled out from reference TRBV19 and TRBJ2-7, the complete variable domain reads DGGITQSPKYLFRKEGQNVTLSCEQNLNHDAMYWYRQDPGQGLRLIYYSQIVNDFQKGDIAEGYSVSREKKESFPLTVTSAQKNPTAFYLCASSIRELTEQYFGPGTRLTVT.

The chain combines TRBV27 with TRBJ2-6; 7 bases are a match to TRBD1. The V and J ends lost 4 bases and 4 bases, in that order; junction bases with no gene match: 4. The CDR3 contains 15 residues. Germline V CDR1 and CDR2: MNHEY, SMNVEV (reference sequence). The CDR3 spells CASSWTGSGANVLTF. DNA of the CDR3: TGTGCCAGCAGTTGGACAGGCTCCGGGGCCAACGTCCTGACTTTC.

The DNA for the CDR3 is TGTGCCAGTAGTACGGGACAGGGTCAGTACGAGCAGTACTTC. It specifies CASSTGQGQYEQYF. The chain combines TRBV6-5 with TRBJ2-7; 9 bases align to TRBD1. Germline CDR1 MNHEY, CDR2 SVGAGI. The CDR3 has 14 residues. J was trimmed by 4 bases and V by 9 bases; bases with no gene match: 10.

The J gene is TRBJ2-2, the V gene TRBV12-3 or TRBV12-4; 7 nucleotides agree with TRBD2. The CDR3 contains 15 residues. V lost 4 bases and J lost 7; bases outside the gene matches: 9. The CDR3 is CASSYEGGPYGELFF. CDR3 in DNA: TGTGCCAGCAGTTATGAGGGAGGGCCTTACGGGGAGCTGTTTTTT.

V gene TRBV6-2 or TRBV6-3 combines with J gene TRBJ2-3, with D maybe TRBD2 (6 bases). V lost 2 bases and J 0 bases, leaving 9 bases between the germline ends. This CDR3 has 15 amino acids. Germline CDR1 is MNHEY and CDR2 is SVGEGT. The CDR3 loop is CASSYRTTSTDTQYF. DNA for the CDR3: TGTGCCAGCAGTTACCGGACTACTAGCACAGATACGCAGTATTTT.

V is TRBV5-6 and J is TRBJ2-7; the D gene is possibly TRBD1 (6 bases). The germline V gene encodes CDR1 SGHDT and CDR2 YYEEEE. The CDR3 covers 15 residues. V was shortened by 0 bases and J by 5 bases, with 15 bases between the two germline ends. The CDR3 DNA follows: TGTGCCAGCAGCTTGGCAAGGCCAGGGGCCCACGAGCAGTACTTC. Its protein is CASSLARPGAHEQYF.

V usage is TRBV6-1 and J usage is TRBJ2-7; tentatively, D is TRBD1 or TRBD2 (5 bases each). Germline V gene data show CDR1 as MNHNS and CDR2 as SASEGT. V was cut by 7 bases and J by 0 bases, with 10 bases left in between. The CDR3 length is 13 residues. The CDR3 nucleotides read TGTGCCAGCACTTGGGACCCCTCCTACGAGCAGTACTTC. Residues: CASTWDPSYEQYF.

This clonotype was seen a single time. V and J are TRBV18 and TRBJ2-7; D is undetermined. The germline V gene has CDR1 KGHSH and CDR2 LQKENI. Between the trimmed V and J ends, which lost 3 bases and 0 bases, there was a span of 3 bases. This CDR3 is built from 12 residues. In DNA form, the CDR3 reads TGTGCCAGCTCACCTATCTCCTACGAGCAGTACTTC. It translates to CASSPISYEQYF.